This entry describes one T cell receptor (beta chain). The data stem from a study of blood T cell repertoires in COVID-19. Background on the study: Spain, Italy and the United States supplied samples that represented acute and convalescent COVID-19.

The CDR3 spans 13 residues. Germline-derived CDR1 and CDR2 are LNHDA and SQIVND (reference sequence). V was pared by 4 bases and J by 0 bases, with 6 bases between. Measured with immunoSEQ multiplex PCR; TCRdb has only the in-frame clones, and not every one. Seen here are about 130,000 clones, around three quarters observed once, and the top ten hold around 37%. Sequenced input: peripheral blood. The receptor's source is a man aged 35 to 55 with active or convalescent COVID-19. The rearrangement uses TRBV19 and TRBJ1-1; D not certain. CDR3 nucleotide sequence: TGTGCCAGTAGTAGACTTGTGAACACTGAAGCTTTCTTT. It codes for CASSRLVNTEAFF.